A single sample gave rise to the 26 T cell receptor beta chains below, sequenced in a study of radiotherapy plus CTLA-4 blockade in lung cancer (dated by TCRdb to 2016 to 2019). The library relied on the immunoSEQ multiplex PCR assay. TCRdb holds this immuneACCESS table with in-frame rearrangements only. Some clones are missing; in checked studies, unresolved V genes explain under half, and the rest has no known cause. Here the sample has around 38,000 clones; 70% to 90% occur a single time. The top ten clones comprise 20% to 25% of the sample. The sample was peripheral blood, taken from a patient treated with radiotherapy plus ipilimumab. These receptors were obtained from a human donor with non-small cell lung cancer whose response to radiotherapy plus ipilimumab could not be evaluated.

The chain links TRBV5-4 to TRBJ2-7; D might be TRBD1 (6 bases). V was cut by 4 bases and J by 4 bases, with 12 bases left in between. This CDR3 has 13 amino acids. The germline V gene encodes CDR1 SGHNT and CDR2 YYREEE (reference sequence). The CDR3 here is CASSPTQGYEQYF. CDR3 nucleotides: TGTGCCAGCAGCCCGACACAGGGTTACGAGCAGTACTTC.

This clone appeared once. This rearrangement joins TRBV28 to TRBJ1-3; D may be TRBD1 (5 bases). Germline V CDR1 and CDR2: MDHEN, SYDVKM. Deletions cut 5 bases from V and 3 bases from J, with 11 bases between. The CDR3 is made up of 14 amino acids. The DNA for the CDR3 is TGTGCCAGCAGTCAAAGGGGAAGTGGAAACACCATATATTTT. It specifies CASSQRGSGNTIYF.

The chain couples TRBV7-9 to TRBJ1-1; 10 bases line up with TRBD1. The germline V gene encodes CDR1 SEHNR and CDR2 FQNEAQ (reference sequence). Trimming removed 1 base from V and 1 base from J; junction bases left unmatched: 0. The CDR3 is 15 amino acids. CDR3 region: CASSLGQGANTEAFF. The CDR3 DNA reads TGTGCCAGCAGCTTAGGACAGGGGGCGAACACTGAAGCTTTCTTT. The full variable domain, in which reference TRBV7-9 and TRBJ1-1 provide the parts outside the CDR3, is DTGVSQNPRHKITKRGQNVTFRCDPISEHNRLYWYRQTLGQGPEFLTYFQNEAQLEKSRLLSDRFSAERPKGSFSTLEIQRTEQGDSAMYLCASSLGQGANTEAFFGQGTRLTVV.

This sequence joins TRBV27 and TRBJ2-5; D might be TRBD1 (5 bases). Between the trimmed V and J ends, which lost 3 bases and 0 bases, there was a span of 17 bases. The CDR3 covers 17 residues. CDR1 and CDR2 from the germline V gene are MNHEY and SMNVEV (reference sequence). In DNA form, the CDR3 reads TGTGCCAGCAGTTTCATCCGGAAAAAAGGGGACCAAGAGACCCAGTACTTC. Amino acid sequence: CASSFIRKKGDQETQYF.

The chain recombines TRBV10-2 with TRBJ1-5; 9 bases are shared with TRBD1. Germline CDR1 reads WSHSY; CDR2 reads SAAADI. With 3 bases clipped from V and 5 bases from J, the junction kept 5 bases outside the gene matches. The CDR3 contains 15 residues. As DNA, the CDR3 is TGCGCCAGCAGTGAACCGGGACAGGGTGATCAGCCCCAGCATTTT. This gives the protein CASSEPGQGDQPQHF.

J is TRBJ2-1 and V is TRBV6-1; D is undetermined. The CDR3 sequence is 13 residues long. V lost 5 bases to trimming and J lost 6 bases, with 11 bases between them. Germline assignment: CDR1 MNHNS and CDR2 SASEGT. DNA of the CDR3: TGTGCCAGCAGTCCCGGTGTAATCAATGAGCAGTTCTTC. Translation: CASSPGVINEQFF.

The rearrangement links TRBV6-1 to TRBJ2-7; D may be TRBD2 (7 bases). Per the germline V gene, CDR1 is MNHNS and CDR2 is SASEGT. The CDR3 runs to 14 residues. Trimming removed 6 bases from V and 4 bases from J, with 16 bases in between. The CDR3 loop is CASREGGQLYEQYF. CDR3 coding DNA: TGTGCCAGCAGAGAGGGGGGGCAGTTATACGAGCAGTACTTC.

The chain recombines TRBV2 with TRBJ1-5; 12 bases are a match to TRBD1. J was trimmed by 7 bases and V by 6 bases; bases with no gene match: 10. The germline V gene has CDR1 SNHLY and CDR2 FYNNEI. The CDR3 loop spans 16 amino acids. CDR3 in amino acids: CASSTTGTGGGQPQHF. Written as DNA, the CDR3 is TGTGCCAGCAGCACGACCGGGACAGGGGGCGGGCAGCCCCAGCATTTT. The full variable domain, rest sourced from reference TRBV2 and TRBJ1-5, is EPEVTQTPSHQVTQMGQEVILRCVPISNHLYFYWYRQILGQKVEFLVSFYNNEISEKSEIFDDQFSVERPDGSNFTLKIRSTKLEDSAMYFCASSTTGTGGGQPQHFGDGTRLSIL.

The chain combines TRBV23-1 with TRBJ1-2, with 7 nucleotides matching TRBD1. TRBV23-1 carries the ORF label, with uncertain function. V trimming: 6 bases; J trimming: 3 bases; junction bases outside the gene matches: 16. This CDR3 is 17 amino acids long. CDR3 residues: CASSLGGDSGGDYGYTF. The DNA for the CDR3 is TGCGCCAGCAGCCTAGGAGGGGACAGTGGAGGTGACTATGGCTACACCTTC.

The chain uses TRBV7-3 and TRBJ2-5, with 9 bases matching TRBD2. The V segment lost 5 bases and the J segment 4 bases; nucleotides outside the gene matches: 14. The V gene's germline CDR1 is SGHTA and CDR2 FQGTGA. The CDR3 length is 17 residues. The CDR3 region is CASSQYPSGDRRETQYF. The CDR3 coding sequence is TGTGCCAGCAGCCAGTACCCTAGCGGGGACCGGCGAGAGACCCAGTACTTC.

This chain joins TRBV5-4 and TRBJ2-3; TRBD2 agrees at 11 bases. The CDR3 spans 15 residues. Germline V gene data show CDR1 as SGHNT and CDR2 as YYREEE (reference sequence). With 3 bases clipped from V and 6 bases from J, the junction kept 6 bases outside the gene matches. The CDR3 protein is CASSSGTSGADTQYF. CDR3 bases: TGTGCCAGCAGCTCCGGGACTAGCGGTGCGGATACGCAGTATTTT.

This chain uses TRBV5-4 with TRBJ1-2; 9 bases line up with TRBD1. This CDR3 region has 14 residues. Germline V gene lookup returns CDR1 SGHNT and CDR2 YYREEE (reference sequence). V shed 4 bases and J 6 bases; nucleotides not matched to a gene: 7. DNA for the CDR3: TGTGCCAGCAGCGCACTACAGGGGGCTAATGGCTACACCTTC. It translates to CASSALQGANGYTF. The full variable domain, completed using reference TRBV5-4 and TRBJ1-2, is ETGVTQSPTHLIKTRGQQVTLRCSSQSGHNTVSWYQQALGQGPQFIFQYYREEENGRGNFPPRFSGLQFPNYSSELNVNALELDDSALYLCASSALQGANGYTFGSGTRLTVV.

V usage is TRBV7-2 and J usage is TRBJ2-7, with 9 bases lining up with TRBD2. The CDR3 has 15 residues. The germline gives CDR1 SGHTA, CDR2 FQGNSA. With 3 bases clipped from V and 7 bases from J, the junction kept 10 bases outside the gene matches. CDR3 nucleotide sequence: TGTGCCAGCAGCTTCCCGCTAGCGGGGATAATGGAGCAGTACTTC. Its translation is CASSFPLAGIMEQYF. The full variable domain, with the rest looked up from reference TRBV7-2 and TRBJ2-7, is GAGVSQSPSNKVTEKGKDVELRCDPISGHTALYWYRQSLGQGLEFLIYFQGNSAPDKSGLPSDRFSAERTGGSVSTLTIQRTQQEDSAVYLCASSFPLAGIMEQYFGPGTRLTVT.

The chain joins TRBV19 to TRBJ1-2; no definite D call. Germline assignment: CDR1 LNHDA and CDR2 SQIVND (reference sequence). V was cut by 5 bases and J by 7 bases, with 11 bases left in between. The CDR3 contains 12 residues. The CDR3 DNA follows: TGTGCCAGTAGTGTTAAGGAGGGTGGCTACACCTTC. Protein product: CASSVKEGGYTF.

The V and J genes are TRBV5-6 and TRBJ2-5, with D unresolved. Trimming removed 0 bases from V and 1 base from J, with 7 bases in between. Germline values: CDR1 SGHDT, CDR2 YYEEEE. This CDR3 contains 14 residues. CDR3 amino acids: CASSLEQLQETQYF. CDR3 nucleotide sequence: TGTGCCAGCAGCTTGGAACAGCTCCAAGAGACCCAGTACTTC.

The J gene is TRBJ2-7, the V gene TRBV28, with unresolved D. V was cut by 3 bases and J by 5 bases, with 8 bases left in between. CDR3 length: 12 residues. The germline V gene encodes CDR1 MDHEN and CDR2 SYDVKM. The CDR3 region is CASSFGFNEQYF. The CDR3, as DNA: TGTGCCAGCAGTTTTGGCTTCAACGAGCAGTACTTC.

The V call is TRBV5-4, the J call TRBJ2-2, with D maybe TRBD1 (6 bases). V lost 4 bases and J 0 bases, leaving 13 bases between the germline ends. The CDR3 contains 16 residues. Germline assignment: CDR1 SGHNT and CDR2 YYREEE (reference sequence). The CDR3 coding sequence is TGTGCCAGCAGCCCCGGACAGTACGCGAACACCGGGGAGCTGTTTTTT. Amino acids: CASSPGQYANTGELFF. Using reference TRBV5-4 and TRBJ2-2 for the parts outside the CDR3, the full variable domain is ETGVTQSPTHLIKTRGQQVTLRCSSQSGHNTVSWYQQALGQGPQFIFQYYREEENGRGNFPPRFSGLQFPNYSSELNVNALELDDSALYLCASSPGQYANTGELFFGEGSRLTVL.

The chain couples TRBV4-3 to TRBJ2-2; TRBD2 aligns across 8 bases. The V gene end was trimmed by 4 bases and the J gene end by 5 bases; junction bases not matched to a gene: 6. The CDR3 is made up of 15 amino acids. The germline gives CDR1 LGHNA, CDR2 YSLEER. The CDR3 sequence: CASSPSTGGTGELFF. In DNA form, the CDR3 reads TGCGCCAGCAGCCCGAGCACGGGAGGGACCGGGGAGCTGTTTTTT.

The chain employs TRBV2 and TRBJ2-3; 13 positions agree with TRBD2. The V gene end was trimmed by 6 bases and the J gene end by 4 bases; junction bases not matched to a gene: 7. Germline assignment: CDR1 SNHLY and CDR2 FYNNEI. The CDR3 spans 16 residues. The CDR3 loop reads CASSMGGLAGSDTQYF. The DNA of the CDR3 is TGTGCCAGCAGCATGGGGGGACTAGCGGGATCAGATACGCAGTATTTT.

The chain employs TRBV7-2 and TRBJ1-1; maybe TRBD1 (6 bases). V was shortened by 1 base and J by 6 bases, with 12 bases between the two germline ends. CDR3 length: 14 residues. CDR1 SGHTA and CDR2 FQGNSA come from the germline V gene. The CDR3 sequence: CASSLDGRGAEAFF. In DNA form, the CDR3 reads TGTGCCAGCAGCTTAGATGGCAGGGGTGCTGAAGCTTTCTTT.

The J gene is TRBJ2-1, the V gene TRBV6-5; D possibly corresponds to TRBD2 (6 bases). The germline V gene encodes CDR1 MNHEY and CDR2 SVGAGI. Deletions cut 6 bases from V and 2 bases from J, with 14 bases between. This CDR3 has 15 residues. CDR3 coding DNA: TGTGCCAGCAGAATTAGCGGAGGCGCCTACAATGAGCAGTTCTTC. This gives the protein CASRISGGAYNEQFF.

CDR3 in amino acids: CASSIGTVSYEQYF. In DNA form, the CDR3 reads TGTGCCAGTAGTATTGGCACAGTCTCCTACGAGCAGTACTTC. The chain employs TRBV19 and TRBJ2-5; D is unresolved. The DNA end is more similar to TRBJ2-7, so the J call may be wrong. The CDR3 length is 14 residues. Germline V lookup: CDR1 LNHDA, CDR2 SQIVND (reference sequence).

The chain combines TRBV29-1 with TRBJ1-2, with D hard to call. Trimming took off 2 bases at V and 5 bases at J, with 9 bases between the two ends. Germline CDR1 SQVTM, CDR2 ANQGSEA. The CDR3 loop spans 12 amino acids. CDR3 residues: CSVESPQYGYTF. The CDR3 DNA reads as TGCAGCGTTGAAAGTCCTCAGTATGGCTACACCTTC.

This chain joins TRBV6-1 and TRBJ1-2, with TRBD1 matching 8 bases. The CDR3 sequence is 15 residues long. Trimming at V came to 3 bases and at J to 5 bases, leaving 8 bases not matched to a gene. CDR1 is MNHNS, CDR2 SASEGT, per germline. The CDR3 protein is CASSEWAGGLYGYTF. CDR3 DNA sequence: TGTGCCAGCAGTGAGTGGGCAGGGGGCTTATATGGCTACACCTTC.

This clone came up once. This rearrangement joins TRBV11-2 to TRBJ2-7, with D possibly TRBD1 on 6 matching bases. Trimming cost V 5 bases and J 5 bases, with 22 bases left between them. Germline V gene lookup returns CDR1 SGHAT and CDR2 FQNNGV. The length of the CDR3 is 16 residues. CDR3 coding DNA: TGTGCCAGCAGCGCACAGACTCCGGAACAGGGCCACGAGCAGTACTTC. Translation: CASSAQTPEQGHEQYF.

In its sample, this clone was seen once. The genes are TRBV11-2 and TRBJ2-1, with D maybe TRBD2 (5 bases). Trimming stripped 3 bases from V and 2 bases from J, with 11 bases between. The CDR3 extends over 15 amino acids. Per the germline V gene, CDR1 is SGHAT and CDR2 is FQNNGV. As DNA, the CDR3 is TGTGCCAGCAGCTTGGACTCTAATGCCTACAATGAGCAGTTCTTC. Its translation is CASSLDSNAYNEQFF.